One and the same sample provided the 5 T cell receptor beta chains below, sequenced in a study of T cell responses to AZD1222 COVID-19 vaccine. Here immunoSEQ multiplex PCR was the method, and the copy in TCRdb shows in-frame clones only, minus some. The sample consists of approximately 190,000 clones, more than 80% of them appearing once. Sequencing was performed on peripheral blood, taken 28 days after the second dose of the MenACWY control vaccine. The receptors come from an adult who received the MenACWY meningococcal vaccine as a control.

The chain joins TRBV13 to TRBJ2-2; D is perhaps TRBD1 (5 bases). V was clipped by 0 bases and J by 3 bases, with 8 bases between them. Per germline, CDR1 PRHDT and CDR2 FYEKMQ (reference sequence). The length of the CDR3 is 15 residues. The CDR3 loop is CASSLGLQDTGELFF. The CDR3 DNA reads as TGTGCCAGCAGCTTAGGCCTACAGGACACCGGGGAGCTGTTTTTT.

This clone was recorded only once. The genes are TRBV13 and TRBJ2-7, with 10 positions matching TRBD2. Germline V gives CDR1 PRHDT, CDR2 FYEKMQ (reference sequence). This CDR3 has 14 amino acids. Germline trimming cut 2 bases from V and 4 bases from J; bases unmatched to any gene: 2. For the CDR3, the DNA is TGTGCCAGCAGCTTATCTAGCGGGAGATACGAGCAGTACTTC. Translated, it gives CASSLSSGRYEQYF.

This clone was seen only once. The chain uses TRBV6-5 and TRBJ2-2, with D possibly matching TRBD2 (5 bases). The germline CDR1 and CDR2 sequences are MNHEY and SVGAGI. Between the trimmed V and J ends, which lost 4 bases and 7 bases, there was a span of 10 bases. The length of the CDR3 is 13 residues. The CDR3 coding sequence is TGTGCCAGCAGTTTCGACTACGGCGGGGAGCTGTTTTTT. As protein: CASSFDYGGELFF.

This chain connects TRBV6-5 to TRBJ2-6; no clear D gene. CDR3 size: 16 residues. Germline-derived CDR1 and CDR2 are MNHEY and SVGAGI. V gave up 2 bases and J gave up 1 base, with 9 bases separating them. The CDR3 nucleotides read TGTGCCAGCAGTTACCTGCGCCCTTCTGGGGCCAACGTCCTGACTTTC. Translating it yields CASSYLRPSGANVLTF.

The CDR3 sequence is CASSADLGAINEQFF. The CDR3 DNA sequence: TGTGCCAGCAGTGCCGACTTAGGGGCCATCAATGAGCAGTTCTTC. The chain links TRBV6-4 to TRBJ2-1; possibly TRBD1 for D (5 bases). The CDR3 sequence is 15 residues long. The germline V and J ends were trimmed by 4 bases and 6 bases, with 16 bases remaining between them. CDR1 MRHNA and CDR2 SNTAGT come from the germline V gene.